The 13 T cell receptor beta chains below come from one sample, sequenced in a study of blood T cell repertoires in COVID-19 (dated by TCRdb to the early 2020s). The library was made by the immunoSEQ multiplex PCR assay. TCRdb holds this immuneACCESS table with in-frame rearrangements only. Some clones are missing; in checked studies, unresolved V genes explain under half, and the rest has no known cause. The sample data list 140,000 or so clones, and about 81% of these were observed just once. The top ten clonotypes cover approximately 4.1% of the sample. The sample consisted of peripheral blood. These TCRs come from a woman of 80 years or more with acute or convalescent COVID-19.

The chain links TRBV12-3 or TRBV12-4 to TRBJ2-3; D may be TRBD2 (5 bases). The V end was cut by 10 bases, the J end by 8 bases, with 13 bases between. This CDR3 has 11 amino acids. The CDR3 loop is CAILQAGTQYF. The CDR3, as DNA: TGTGCCATCCTGCAGGCGGGTACGCAGTATTTT.

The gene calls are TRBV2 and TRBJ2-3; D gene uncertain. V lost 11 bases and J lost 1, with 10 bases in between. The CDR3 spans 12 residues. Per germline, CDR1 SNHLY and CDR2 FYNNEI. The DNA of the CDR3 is TGTGCCGGCGGAGTCGGCACAGATACGCAGTATTTT. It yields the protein CAGGVGTDTQYF.

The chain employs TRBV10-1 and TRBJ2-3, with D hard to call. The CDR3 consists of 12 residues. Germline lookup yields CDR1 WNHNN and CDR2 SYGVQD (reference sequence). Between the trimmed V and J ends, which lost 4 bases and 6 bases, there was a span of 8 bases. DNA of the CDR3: TGCGCCAGCAGTGTAAGCTGGGATACGCAGTATTTT. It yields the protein CASSVSWDTQYF.

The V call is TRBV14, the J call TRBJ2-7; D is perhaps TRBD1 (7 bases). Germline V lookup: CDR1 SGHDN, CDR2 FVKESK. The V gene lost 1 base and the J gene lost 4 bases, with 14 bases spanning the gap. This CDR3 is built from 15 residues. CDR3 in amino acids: CASSQVEGAVYEQYF. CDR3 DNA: TGTGCCAGCAGCCAAGTGGAGGGGGCGGTATACGAGCAGTACTTC.

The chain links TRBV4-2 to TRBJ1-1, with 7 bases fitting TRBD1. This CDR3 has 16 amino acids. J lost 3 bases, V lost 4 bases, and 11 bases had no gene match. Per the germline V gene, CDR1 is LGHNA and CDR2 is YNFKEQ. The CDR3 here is CASSPRTGGKDTEAFF. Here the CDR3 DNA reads TGTGCCAGCAGCCCTCGGACAGGAGGTAAGGACACTGAAGCTTTCTTT.

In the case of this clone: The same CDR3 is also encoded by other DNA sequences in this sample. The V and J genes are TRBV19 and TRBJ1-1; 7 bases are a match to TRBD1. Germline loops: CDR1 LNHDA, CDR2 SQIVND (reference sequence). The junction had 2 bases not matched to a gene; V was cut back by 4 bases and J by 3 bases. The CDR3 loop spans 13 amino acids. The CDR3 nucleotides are TGTGCCAGTAGTAGCACAGGGGACACTGAAGCTTTCTTT. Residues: CASSSTGDTEAFF.

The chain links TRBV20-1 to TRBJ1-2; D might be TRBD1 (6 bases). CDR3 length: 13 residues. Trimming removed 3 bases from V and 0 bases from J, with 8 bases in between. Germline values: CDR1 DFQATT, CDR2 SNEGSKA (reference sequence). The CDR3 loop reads CSASGTSNYGYTF. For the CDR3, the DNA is TGCAGTGCTAGTGGGACATCTAACTATGGCTACACCTTC.

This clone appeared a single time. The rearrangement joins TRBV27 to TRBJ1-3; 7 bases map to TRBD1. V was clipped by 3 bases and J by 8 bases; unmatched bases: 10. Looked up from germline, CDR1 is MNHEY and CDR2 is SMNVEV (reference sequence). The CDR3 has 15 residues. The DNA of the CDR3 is TGTGCCAGCAGTTTTTCAAAGGGGGCCGCGGACACCATATATTTT. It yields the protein CASSFSKGAADTIYF.

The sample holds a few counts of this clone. CDR3 protein: CASTFQQGSGANVLTF. Here the CDR3 DNA reads TGTGCCAGCACCTTCCAGCAGGGATCTGGGGCCAACGTCCTGACTTTC. This chain joins TRBV5-5 and TRBJ2-6; D is possibly TRBD1 (5 bases). The V end lost 6 bases, the J end lost 1 base, and 14 bases lay between the germline ends. This CDR3 has 16 residues. Germline CDR1 reads SGHKS; CDR2 reads YYEKEE (reference sequence).

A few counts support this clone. Here the CDR3 reads CASSDSLQNYEQYF. CDR3 in DNA: TGTGCCAGTAGTGACAGTTTGCAAAACTACGAGCAGTACTTC. The V and J genes are TRBV19 and TRBJ2-7, with D perhaps matching TRBD1 (5 bases). CDR3 length: 14 amino acids. Between the trimmed V and J ends, which lost 5 bases and 3 bases, there was a span of 14 bases. The V gene's germline CDR1 is LNHDA and CDR2 SQIVND (reference sequence).

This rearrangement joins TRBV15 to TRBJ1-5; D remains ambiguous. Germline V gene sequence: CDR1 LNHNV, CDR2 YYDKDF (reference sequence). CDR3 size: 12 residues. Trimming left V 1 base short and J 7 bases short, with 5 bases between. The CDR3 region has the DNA TGTGCCACCAGCAGAGCTGTACAGCCCCAGCATTTT. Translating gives CATSRAVQPQHF. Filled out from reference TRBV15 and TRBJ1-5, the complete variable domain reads DAMVIQNPRYQVTQFGKPVTLSCSQTLNHNVMYWYQQKSSQAPKLLFHYYDKDFNNEADTPDNFQSRRPNTSFCFLDIRSPGLGDTAMYLCATSRAVQPQHFGDGTRLSIL.

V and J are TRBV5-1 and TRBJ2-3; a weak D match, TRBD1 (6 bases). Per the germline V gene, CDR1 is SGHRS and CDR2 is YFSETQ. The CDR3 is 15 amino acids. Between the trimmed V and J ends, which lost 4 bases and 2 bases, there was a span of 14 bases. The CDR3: CASSLLTGHTDTQYF. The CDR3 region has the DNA TGCGCCAGCAGCCTACTAACAGGGCACACAGATACGCAGTATTTT. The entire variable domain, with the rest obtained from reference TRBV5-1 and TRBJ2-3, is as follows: KAGVTQTPRYLIKTRGQQVTLSCSPISGHRSVSWYQQTPGQGLQFLFEYFSETQRNKGNFPGRFSGRQFSNSRSEMNVSTLELGDSALYLCASSLLTGHTDTQYFGPGTRLTVL.

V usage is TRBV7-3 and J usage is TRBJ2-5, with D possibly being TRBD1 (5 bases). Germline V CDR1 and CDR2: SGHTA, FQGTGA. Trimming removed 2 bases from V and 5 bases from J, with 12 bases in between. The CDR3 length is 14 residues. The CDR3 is CASSLGFQGETQYF. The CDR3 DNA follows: TGTGCCAGCAGCTTAGGTTTCCAGGGTGAGACCCAGTACTTC.